Sequencing of this TCR beta chain was carried out in a study of cytomegalovirus exposure and HLA in healthy donors. Study findings and constraints: A later analysis found TCR association rates differed by HLA locus, highest for DRB1 and lowest for HLA-C.

With 60 Vbeta and 13 Jbeta primers, the PCR was carried out. Sequencing was performed with immunoSEQ multiplex PCR; in TCRdb, only in-frame clones are kept and a portion is missing. The table shows some 170,000 clones, with roughly 80% occurring only once. V shed 0 bases, J shed 0 bases, and the junction held 5 bases outside the gene matches. The V gene's germline CDR1 is SGHDT and CDR2 YYEEEE. CDR3 length equals 18 residues. As concerns this clone: What it binds is not known. Within the sample, other DNA sequences also encode this same CDR3.

The sequencing input was PBMCs. The chain carries TRBV5-6 and TRBJ2-4; TRBD2 agrees at 11 bases. The clonotype originates from a woman in her forties or fifties in good health and CMV-seronegative. The CDR3 loop reads CASSLGLAGGLAKNIQYF. In DNA, the CDR3 is TGTGCCAGCAGCTTGGGGCTAGCGGGAGGACTAGCCAAAAACATTCAGTACTTC.